This TCR beta chain was obtained from a study of T cell responses to AZD1222 COVID-19 vaccine. Study-wide results and limits: Among spike-specific TCRs, nearly half reportedly target unmutated variant regions. Donors were mostly white British, more females; clonal diversity possibly underestimated. Spike was spanned by vaccine-associated CD4 TCRs, with dominance at 160-218 and 743-854.

The assay was immunoSEQ multiplex PCR, and TCRdb's table has in-frame clones only and misses some. The top ten clones hold roughly 4.8% of a sample with fewer than 120,000 clones, 81% of them seen once. About this clone itself: What it binds is unknown.

The CDR3 loop spans 12 amino acids. V lost 0 bases, J lost 11 bases, and 8 bases lay in between. CDR1 SGHRS and CDR2 YFSETQ come from the germline V gene. This sample comprised peripheral blood, obtained on day 0 of AZD1222 vaccination. The sequence came from an adult in good health. The genes are TRBV5-1 and TRBJ2-2; tentative D call: TRBD1 (6 bases). The CDR3 spells CASSLEGGELFF. CDR3 bases: TGCGCCAGCAGCTTGGAAGGGGGAGAGCTGTTTTTT.